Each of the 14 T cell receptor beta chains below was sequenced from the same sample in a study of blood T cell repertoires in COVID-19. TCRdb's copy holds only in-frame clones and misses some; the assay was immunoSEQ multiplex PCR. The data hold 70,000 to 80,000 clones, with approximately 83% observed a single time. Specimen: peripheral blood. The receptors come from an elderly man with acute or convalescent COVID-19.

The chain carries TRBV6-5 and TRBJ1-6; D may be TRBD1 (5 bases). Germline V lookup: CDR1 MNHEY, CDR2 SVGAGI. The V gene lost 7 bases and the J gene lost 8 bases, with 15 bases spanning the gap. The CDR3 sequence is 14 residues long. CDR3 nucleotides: TGTGCCAGCACCCAAGGGGTGGGGTATTCACCCCTCCACTTT. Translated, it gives CASTQGVGYSPLHF.

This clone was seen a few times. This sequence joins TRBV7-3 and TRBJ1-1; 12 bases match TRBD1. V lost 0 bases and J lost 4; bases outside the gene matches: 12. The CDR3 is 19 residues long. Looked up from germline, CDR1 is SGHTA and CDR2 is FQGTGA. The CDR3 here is CASSLTGTGGAGISTEAFF. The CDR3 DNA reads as TGTGCCAGCAGCTTAACCGGGACAGGGGGCGCCGGTATCAGCACTGAAGCTTTCTTT.

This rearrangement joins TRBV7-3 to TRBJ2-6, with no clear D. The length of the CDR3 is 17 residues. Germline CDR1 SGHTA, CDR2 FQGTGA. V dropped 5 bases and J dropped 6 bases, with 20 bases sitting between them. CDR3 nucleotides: TGTGCCAGCAGCCCCAGTCGCCGGAGCCCTGAGGCCAACGTCCTGACTTTC. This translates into CASSPSRRSPEANVLTF.

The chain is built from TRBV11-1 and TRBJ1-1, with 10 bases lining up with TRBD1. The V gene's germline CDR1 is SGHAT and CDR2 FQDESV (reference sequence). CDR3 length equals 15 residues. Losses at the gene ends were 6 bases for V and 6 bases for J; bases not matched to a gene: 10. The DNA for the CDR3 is TGTGCCAGCAGGGGACGGGACAGGGGATTGGCTGAAGCTTTCTTT. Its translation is CASRGRDRGLAEAFF. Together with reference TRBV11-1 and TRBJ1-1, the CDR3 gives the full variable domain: EAEVAQSPRYKITEKSQAVAFWCDPISGHATLYWYRQILGQGPELLVQFQDESVVDDSQLPKDRFSAERLKGVDSTLKIQPAELGDSAMYLCASRGRDRGLAEAFFGQGTRLTVV.

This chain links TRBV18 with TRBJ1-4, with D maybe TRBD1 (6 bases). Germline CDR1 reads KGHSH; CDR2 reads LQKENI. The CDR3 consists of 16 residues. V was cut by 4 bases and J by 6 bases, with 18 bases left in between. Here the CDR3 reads CASSHKPQGQDEKLFF. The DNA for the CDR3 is TGTGCCAGCTCACACAAGCCTCAGGGGCAGGATGAAAAACTGTTTTTT.

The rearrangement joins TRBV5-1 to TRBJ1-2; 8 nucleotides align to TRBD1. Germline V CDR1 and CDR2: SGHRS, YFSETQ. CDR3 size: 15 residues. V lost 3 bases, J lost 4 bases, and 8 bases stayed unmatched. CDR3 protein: CASSSGQGVRYGYTF. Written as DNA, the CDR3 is TGCGCCAGCAGCTCTGGACAGGGTGTTCGCTATGGCTACACCTTC.

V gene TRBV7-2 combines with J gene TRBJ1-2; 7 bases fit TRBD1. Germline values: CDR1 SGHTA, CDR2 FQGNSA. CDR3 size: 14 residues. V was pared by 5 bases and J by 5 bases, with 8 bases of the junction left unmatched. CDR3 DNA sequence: TGTGCCAGCAGCGCTACAGGGGTTATATATGGCTACACCTTC. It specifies CASSATGVIYGYTF.

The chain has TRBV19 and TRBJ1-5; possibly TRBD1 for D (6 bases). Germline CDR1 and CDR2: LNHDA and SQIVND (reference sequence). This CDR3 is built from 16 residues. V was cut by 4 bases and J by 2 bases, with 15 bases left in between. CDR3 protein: CASSKGGGRRNQPQHF. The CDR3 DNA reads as TGTGCCAGTAGTAAGGGGGGGGGTCGGCGCAATCAGCCCCAGCATTTT.

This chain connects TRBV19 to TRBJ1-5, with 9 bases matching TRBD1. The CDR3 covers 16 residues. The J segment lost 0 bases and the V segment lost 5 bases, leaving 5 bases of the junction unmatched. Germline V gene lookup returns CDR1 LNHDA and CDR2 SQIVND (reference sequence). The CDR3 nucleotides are TGTGCCAGTAGTTCGACAGGGGGGAATAGCAATCAGCCCCAGCATTTT. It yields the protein CASSSTGGNSNQPQHF.

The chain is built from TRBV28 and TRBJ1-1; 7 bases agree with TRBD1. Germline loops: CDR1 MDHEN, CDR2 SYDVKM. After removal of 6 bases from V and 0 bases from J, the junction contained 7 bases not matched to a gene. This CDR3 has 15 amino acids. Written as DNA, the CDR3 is TGTGCCAGCAGGTCAACAGGGGCCATGAACACTGAAGCTTTCTTT. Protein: CASRSTGAMNTEAFF.

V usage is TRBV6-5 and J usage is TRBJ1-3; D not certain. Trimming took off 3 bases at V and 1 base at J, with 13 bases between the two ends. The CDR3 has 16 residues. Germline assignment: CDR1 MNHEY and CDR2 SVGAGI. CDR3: CASSYGTHRSGNTIYF. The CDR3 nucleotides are TGTGCCAGCAGTTATGGTACACACCGTTCTGGAAACACCATATATTTT.

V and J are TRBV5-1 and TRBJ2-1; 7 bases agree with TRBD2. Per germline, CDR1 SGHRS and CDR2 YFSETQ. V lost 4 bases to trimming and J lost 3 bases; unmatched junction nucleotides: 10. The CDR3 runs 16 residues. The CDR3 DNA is TGCGCCAGCAGCACCCTGAGTGGGGGGGGCTACAATGAGCAGTTCTTC. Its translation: CASSTLSGGGYNEQFF.

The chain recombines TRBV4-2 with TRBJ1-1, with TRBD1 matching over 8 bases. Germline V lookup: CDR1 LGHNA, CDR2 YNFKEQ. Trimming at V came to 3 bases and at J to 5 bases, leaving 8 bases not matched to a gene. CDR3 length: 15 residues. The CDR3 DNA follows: TGTGCCAGCAGCCAGGACAGGACAGGGTGGACTGAAGCTTTCTTT. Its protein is CASSQDRTGWTEAFF.

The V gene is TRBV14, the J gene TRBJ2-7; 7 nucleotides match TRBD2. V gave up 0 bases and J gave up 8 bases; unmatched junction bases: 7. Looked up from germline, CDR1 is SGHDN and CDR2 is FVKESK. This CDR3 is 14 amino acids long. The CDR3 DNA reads TGTGCCAGCAGCCAAGACAATGGACTAGGAAAGCAGTACTTC. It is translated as CASSQDNGLGKQYF.